These 8 T cell receptor beta chains share one sample of origin, sequenced in a study of identical twins. TCRdb reprocessed the 5' RACE reads with MiXCR, giving one entry per CDR3 protein. The table shows 450,000 to 650,000 distinct CDR3 sequences, with about 16% occurring only once. These data also featured in a second study, about yellow fever vaccine responses in identical twins.

Sequences were obtained from CD4+ T cells sorted from blood. The receptors shown here come from a woman aged 18-29 years in good health.

The gene calls are TRBV27 and TRBJ2-7; 10 bases are shared with TRBD2. Germline V gives CDR1 MNHEY, CDR2 SMNVEV (reference sequence). With 2 bases clipped from V and 2 bases from J, the junction kept 6 bases outside the gene matches. CDR3 length equals 16 residues. As DNA, the CDR3 is TGTGCCAGCAGTTTAACCCTAGCGGGGGCTACCTACGAGCAGTACTTC. The encoded protein is CASSLTLAGATYEQYF.

The rearrangement uses TRBV4-1 and TRBJ1-6, with 7 positions matching TRBD1. After removal of 5 bases from V and 10 bases from J, the junction contained 11 bases not matched to a gene. Germline CDR1 reads MGHRA; CDR2 reads YSYEKL. This CDR3 comprises 15 residues. CDR3 nucleotides: TGCGCCAGCAGCTCCCGGGACAGCCTAACATCACCCCTCCACTTT. Protein: CASSSRDSLTSPLHF.

This clonotype was found a few times. The chain employs TRBV7-7 and TRBJ2-2; 7 positions agree with TRBD2. V was pared by 2 bases and J by 2 bases, with 2 bases of the junction left unmatched. CDR1 and CDR2 (germline): SSHAT, FNYEAQ (reference sequence). CDR3 length equals 15 residues. Here the CDR3 DNA reads TGTGCCAGCAGCTTAACTAGCGCTAACACCGGGGAGCTGTTTTTT. This translates into CASSLTSANTGELFF.

This clonotype occurred many times. The chain combines TRBV5-5 with TRBJ2-7, with TRBD1 matching over 8 bases. Losses at the gene ends were 0 bases for V and 3 bases for J; bases not matched to a gene: 5. Germline V CDR1 and CDR2: SGHKS, YYEKEE (reference sequence). The CDR3 is made up of 15 amino acids. The chain's CDR3 is CASSLVSGGIYEQYF. In nucleotides, the CDR3 is TGTGCCAGCAGCTTGGTGTCAGGGGGCATCTACGAGCAGTACTTC.

This clonotype was observed a few times. The V gene is TRBV28, the J gene TRBJ2-7; 9 bases are shared with TRBD2. This CDR3 has 15 residues. V shed 5 bases, J shed 4 bases, and the junction held 9 bases outside the gene matches. In germline, CDR1 is MDHEN, CDR2 SYDVKM. CDR3 nucleotides: TGTGCCAGCAGTCGCACTGGACTAGCGTTTTACGAGCAGTACTTC. Translation: CASSRTGLAFYEQYF.

This clonotype turned up a few times. The V gene is TRBV9, the J gene TRBJ2-2; 11 bases line up with TRBD2. From germline, CDR1 is SGDLS and CDR2 YYNGEE. Trimming removed 2 bases from V and 6 bases from J; junction bases left unmatched: 12. The CDR3 totals 18 residues. The CDR3 protein is CASSVSGLAGDTPGELFF. CDR3 bases: TGTGCCAGCAGCGTCTCCGGACTAGCGGGTGATACACCCGGGGAGCTGTTTTTT.

This clonotype appeared a few times. The chain links TRBV12-5 to TRBJ1-3; D is uncertain. The CDR3 is 14 amino acids. Germline V gene lookup returns CDR1 LGHNT and CDR2 FRNRAP. Trimming left V 8 bases short and J 0 bases short, with 11 bases between. This CDR3 is CASSRSSSGNTIYF. DNA of the CDR3: TGTGCTAGTTCGAGATCCAGCTCTGGAAACACCATATATTTT.

This chain joins TRBV28 and TRBJ2-1; D is unclear. Germline values: CDR1 MDHEN, CDR2 SYDVKM. CDR3 length equals 14 residues. With 5 bases removed from V and 5 bases from J, the gap between germline ends came to 13 bases. The CDR3 region is CASSRPLINNEQFF. DNA of the CDR3: TGTGCCAGCAGTCGGCCCCTAATAAACAATGAGCAGTTCTTC.